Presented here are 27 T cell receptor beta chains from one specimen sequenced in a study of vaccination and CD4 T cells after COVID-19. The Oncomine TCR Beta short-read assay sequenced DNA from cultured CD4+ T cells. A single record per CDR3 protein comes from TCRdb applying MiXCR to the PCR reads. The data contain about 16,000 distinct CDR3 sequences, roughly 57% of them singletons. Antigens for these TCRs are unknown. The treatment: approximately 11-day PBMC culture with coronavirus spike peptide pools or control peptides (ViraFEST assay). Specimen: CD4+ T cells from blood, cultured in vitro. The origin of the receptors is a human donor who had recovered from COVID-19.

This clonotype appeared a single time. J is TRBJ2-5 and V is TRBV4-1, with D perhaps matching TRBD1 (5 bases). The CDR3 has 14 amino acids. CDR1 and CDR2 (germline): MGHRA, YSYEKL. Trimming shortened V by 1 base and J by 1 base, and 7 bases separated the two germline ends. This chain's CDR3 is CASSQGRAQETQYF. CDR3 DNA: TGCGCCAGCAGCCAAGGCAGGGCCCAAGAGACCCAGTACTTC.

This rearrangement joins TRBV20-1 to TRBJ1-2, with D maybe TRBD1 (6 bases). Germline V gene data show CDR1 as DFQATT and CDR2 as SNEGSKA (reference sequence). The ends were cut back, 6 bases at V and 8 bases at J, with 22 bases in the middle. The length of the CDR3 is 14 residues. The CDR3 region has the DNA TGCAGTGCCCCTAGCGGGGACACCGGCGACGGCTACACCTTC. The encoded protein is CSAPSGDTGDGYTF.

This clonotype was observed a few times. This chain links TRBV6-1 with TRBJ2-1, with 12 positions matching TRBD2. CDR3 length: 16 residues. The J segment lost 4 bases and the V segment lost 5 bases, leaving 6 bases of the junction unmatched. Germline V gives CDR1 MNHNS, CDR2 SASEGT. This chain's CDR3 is CASSPPGTSGYNEQFF. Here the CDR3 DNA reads TGTGCCAGCAGTCCCCCCGGGACTAGCGGGTACAATGAGCAGTTCTTC.

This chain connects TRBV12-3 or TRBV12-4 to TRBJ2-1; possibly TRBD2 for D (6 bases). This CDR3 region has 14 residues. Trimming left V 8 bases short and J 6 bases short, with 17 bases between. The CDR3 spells CASCGTLIGNEQFF. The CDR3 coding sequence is TGTGCCAGCTGCGGGACTCTGATAGGCAATGAGCAGTTCTTC.

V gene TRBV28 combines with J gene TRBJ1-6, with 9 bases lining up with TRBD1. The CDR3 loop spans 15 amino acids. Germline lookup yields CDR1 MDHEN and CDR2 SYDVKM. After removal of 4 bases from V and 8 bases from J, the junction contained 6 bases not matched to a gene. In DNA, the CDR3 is TGTGCCAGCAGTTCATCGGGACAGGGTGATTCACCCCTCCACTTT. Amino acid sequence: CASSSSGQGDSPLHF.

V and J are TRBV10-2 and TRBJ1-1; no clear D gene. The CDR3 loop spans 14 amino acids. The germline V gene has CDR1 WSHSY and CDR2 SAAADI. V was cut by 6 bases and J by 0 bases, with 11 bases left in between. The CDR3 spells CASRQVSLNTEAFF. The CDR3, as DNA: TGCGCCAGCAGGCAAGTCAGTCTGAACACTGAAGCTTTCTTT.

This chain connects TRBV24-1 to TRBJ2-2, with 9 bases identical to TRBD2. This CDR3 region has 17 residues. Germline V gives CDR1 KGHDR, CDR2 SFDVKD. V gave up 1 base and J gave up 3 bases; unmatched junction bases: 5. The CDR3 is CATSDLTAGGHTGELFF. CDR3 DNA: TGTGCCACCAGTGATTTAACAGCGGGAGGCCACACCGGGGAGCTGTTTTTT.

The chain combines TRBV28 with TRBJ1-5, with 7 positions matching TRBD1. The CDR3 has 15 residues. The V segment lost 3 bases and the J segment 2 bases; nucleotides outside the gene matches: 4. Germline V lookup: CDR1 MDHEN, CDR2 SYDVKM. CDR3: CASSLGGTGNQPQHF. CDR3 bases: TGTGCCAGCAGTTTGGGTGGGACAGGCAATCAGCCCCAGCATTTT. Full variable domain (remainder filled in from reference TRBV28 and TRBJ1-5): DVKVTQSSRYLVKRTGEKVFLECVQDMDHENMFWYRQDPGLGLRLIYFSYDVKMKEKGDIPEGYSVSREKKERFSLILESASTNQTSMYLCASSLGGTGNQPQHFGDGTRLSIL.

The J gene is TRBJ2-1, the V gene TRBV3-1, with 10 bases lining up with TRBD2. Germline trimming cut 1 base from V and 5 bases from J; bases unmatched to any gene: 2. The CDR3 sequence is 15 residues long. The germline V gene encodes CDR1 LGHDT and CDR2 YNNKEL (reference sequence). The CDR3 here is CASSQGGLADNEQFF. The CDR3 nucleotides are TGTGCCAGCAGCCAAGGAGGACTAGCGGACAATGAGCAGTTCTTC.

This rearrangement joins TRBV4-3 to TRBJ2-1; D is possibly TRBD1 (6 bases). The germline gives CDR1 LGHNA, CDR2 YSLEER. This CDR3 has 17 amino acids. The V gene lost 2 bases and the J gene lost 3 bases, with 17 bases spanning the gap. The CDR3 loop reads CASSQSYREASYNEQFF. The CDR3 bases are TGCGCCAGCAGCCAATCTTACAGGGAAGCGAGCTACAATGAGCAGTTCTTC.

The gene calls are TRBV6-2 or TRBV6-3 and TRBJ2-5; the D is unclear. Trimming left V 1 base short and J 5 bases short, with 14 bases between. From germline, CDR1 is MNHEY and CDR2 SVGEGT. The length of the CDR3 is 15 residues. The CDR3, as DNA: TGTGCCAGCAGTTACTTGCGTCGAATCAAGGAGACCCAGTACTTC. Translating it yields CASSYLRRIKETQYF.

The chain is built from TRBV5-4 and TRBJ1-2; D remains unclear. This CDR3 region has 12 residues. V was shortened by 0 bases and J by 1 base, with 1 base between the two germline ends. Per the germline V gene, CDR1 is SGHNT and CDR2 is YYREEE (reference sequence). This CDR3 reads CASSLDNYGYTF. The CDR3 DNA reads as TGTGCCAGCAGCTTGGATAACTATGGCTACACCTTC. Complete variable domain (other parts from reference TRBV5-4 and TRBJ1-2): ETGVTQSPTHLIKTRGQQVTLRCSSQSGHNTVSWYQQALGQGPQFIFQYYREEENGRGNFPPRFSGLQFPNYSSELNVNALELDDSALYLCASSLDNYGYTFGSGTRLTVV.

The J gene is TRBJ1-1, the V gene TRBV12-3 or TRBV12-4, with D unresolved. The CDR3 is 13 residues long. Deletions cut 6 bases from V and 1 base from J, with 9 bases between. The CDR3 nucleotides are TGTGCCAGCAGACGGACTGGGAACACTGAAGCTTTCTTT. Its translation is CASRRTGNTEAFF.

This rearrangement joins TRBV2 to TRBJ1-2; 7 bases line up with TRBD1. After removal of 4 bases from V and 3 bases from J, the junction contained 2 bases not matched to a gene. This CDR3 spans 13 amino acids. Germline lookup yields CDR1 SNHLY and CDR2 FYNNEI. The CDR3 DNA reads TGTGCCAGCAGTGGACAGGGAGACTATGGCTACACCTTC. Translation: CASSGQGDYGYTF.

The CDR3 DNA reads as TGTGCCAGCAGTGAACCACCAATGGGGATACCTGAAGCTTTCTTT. Translated, it gives CASSEPPMGIPEAFF. This rearrangement joins TRBV6-1 to TRBJ1-1; the D is unclear. The CDR3 is 15 amino acids. V was cut by 2 bases and J by 6 bases, with 16 bases left in between. The germline V gene has CDR1 MNHNS and CDR2 SASEGT.

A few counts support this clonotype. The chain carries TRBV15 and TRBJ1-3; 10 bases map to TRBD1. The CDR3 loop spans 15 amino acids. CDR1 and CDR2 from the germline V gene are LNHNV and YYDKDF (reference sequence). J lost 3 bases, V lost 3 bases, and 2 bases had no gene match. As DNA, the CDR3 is TGTGCCACCAGCAGCCGGACAGGGGGTGGAAACACCATATATTTT. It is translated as CATSSRTGGGNTIYF.

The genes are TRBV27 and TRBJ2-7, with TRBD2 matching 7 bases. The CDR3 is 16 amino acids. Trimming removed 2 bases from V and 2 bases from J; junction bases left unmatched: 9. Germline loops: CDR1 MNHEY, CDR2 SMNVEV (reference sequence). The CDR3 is CASSLSPGTTTYEQYF. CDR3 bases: TGTGCCAGCAGTTTAAGTCCCGGGACTACTACCTACGAGCAGTACTTC.

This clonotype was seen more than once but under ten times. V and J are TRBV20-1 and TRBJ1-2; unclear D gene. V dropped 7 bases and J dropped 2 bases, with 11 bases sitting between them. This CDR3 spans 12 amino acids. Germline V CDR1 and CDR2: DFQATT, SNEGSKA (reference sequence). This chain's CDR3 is CSGTPVNYGYTF. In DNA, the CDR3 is TGCAGTGGGACTCCTGTCAACTATGGCTACACCTTC.

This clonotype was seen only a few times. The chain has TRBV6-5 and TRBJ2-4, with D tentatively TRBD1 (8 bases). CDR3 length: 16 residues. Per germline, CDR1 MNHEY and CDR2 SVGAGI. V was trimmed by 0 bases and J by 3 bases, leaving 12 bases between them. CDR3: CASSYSTGGGKNIQYF. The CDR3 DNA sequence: TGTGCCAGCAGTTACTCCACAGGGGGGGGCAAAAACATTCAGTACTTC.

For the CDR3, the DNA is TGTGCCAGCAGTTTAGATAGGAGAAATCAGCCCCAGCATTTT. Encoded protein: CASSLDRRNQPQHF. The V call is TRBV27, the J call TRBJ1-5, with D unclear. The CDR3 covers 14 residues. The germline gives CDR1 MNHEY, CDR2 SMNVEV (reference sequence). V was trimmed by 2 bases and J by 4 bases, leaving 9 bases between them.

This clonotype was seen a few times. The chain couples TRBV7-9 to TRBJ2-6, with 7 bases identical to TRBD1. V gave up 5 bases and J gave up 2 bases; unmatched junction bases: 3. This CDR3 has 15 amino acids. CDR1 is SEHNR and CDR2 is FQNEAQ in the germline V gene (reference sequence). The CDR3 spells CASSTDRAGANVLTF. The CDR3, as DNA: TGTGCCAGCAGCACAGACAGGGCTGGGGCCAACGTCCTGACTTTC.

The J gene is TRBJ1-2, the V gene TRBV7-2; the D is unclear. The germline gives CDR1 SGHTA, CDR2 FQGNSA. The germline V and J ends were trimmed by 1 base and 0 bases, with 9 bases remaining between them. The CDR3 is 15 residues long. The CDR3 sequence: CASSLDGGSNYGYTF. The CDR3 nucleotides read TGTGCCAGCAGCTTAGATGGAGGATCTAACTATGGCTACACCTTC.

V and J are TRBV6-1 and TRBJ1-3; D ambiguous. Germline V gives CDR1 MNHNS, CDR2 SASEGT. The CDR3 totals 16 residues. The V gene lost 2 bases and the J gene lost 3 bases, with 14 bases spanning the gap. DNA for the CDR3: TGTGCCAGCAGTGAAAGTACCCCAGGATATGGAAACACCATATATTTT. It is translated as CASSESTPGYGNTIYF.

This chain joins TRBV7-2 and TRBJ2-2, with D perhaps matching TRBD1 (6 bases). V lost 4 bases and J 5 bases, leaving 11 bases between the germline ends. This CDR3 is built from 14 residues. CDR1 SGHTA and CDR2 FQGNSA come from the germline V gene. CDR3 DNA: TGTGCCAGCAGCTCGAATACAGGGACCGGGGAGCTGTTTTTT. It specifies CASSSNTGTGELFF. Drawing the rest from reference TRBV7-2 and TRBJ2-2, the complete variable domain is GAGVSQSPSNKVTEKGKDVELRCDPISGHTALYWYRQSLGQGLEFLIYFQGNSAPDKSGLPSDRFSAERTGGSVSTLTIQRTQQEDSAVYLCASSSNTGTGELFFGEGSRLTVL.

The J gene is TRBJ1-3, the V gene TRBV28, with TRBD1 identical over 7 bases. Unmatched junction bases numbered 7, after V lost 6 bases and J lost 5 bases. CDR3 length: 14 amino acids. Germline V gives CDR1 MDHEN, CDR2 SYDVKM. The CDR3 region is CASRRDRERNTIYF. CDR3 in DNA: TGTGCCAGCAGGCGAGACAGGGAAAGAAACACCATATATTTT.

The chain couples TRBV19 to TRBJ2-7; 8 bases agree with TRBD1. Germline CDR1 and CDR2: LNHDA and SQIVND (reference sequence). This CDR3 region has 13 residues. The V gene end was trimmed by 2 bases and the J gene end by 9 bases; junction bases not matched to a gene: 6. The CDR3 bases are TGTGCCAGTAGTATAAACCTGGACAGGGCGCAGTACTTC. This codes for CASSINLDRAQYF. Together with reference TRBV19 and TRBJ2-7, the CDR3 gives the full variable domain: DGGITQSPKYLFRKEGQNVTLSCEQNLNHDAMYWYRQDPGQGLRLIYYSQIVNDFQKGDIAEGYSVSREKKESFPLTVTSAQKNPTAFYLCASSINLDRAQYFGPGTRLTVT.

The CDR3 DNA reads as TGTGCCTGGGGTGGCGGTTCCAGGGGGCTAAGCACAGATACGCAGTATTTT. It yields the protein CAWGGGSRGLSTDTQYF. V gene TRBV30 combines with J gene TRBJ2-3, with 8 bases matching TRBD1. The length of the CDR3 is 17 residues. The J segment lost 0 bases and the V segment lost 5 bases, leaving 13 bases of the junction unmatched. CDR1 is GTSNPN, CDR2 SVGIG, per germline (reference sequence).